Below, 25 T cell receptor beta chains from the same sample are listed, as sequenced in a study of T cell changes during pregnancy in multiple sclerosis (dated by TCRdb to between 2018 and 2021). Receptor amplification or capture employed the immunoSEQ multiplex PCR assay. TCRdb provides this immuneACCESS table in a form limited to in-frame rearrangements. Some clones are lacking; in checked studies, under half of them reflect an unresolved V gene, and why the rest are absent is not known. The table for this sample lists 25,000 to 35,000 clones; 90% of them were counted only once. About 3.9% of the sample goes to the ten largest clones. The source material was CD8+ T cells from peripheral blood mononuclear cells, sampled in the second trimester of pregnancy. The source is a female donor with multiple sclerosis, enrolled in a pregnancy study.

V gene TRBV11-2 combines with J gene TRBJ2-3, with no clear D. Germline V gene lookup returns CDR1 SGHAT and CDR2 FQNNGV. The V end was cut by 1 base, the J end by 2 bases, with 7 bases between. The CDR3 sequence is 14 residues long. CDR3 nucleotide sequence: TGTGCCAGCAGCTTAGTGATCTACACAGATACGCAGTATTTT. Translating it yields CASSLVIYTDTQYF.

This sequence joins TRBV5-4 and TRBJ2-7; no reliable D call. The V gene lost 4 bases and the J gene lost 1 base, with 6 bases spanning the gap. Germline V gene lookup returns CDR1 SGHNT and CDR2 YYREEE (reference sequence). The CDR3 is 12 residues long. DNA of the CDR3: TGTGCCAGCAGCCTAAATTCCTACGAGCAGTACTTC. Residues: CASSLNSYEQYF.

The V call is TRBV15, the J call TRBJ1-5; D is ambiguous. The germline CDR1 and CDR2 sequences are LNHNV and YYDKDF (reference sequence). Trimming shortened V by 5 bases and J by 4 bases, and 12 bases separated the two germline ends. CDR3 length equals 14 residues. The CDR3 bases are TGTGCCACCAGCTCCCGGACTGGAAATCAGCCCCAGCATTTT. Translated: CATSSRTGNQPQHF.

The genes are TRBV2 and TRBJ2-7; 9 bases align to TRBD1. CDR1 is SNHLY and CDR2 is FYNNEI in the germline V gene. Unmatched junction bases numbered 13, after V lost 4 bases and J lost 6 bases. The CDR3 spans 16 residues. CDR3 region: CASSALSTGGGSEQYF. The DNA of the CDR3 is TGTGCCAGCAGTGCCTTATCGACAGGGGGTGGTTCCGAGCAGTACTTC.

The chain carries TRBV4-2 and TRBJ2-3, with TRBD2 identical over 8 bases. Germline-derived CDR1 and CDR2 are LGHNA and YNFKEQ. This CDR3 is 15 amino acids long. V lost 0 bases, J lost 8 bases, and 7 bases stayed unmatched. The CDR3 sequence: CASSQDLSGKATQYF. For the CDR3, the DNA is TGTGCCAGCAGCCAAGATCTTAGCGGGAAAGCTACGCAGTATTTT.

This chain connects TRBV18 to TRBJ1-2; D unclear. The CDR3 covers 12 residues. The V end was cut by 2 bases, the J end by 11 bases, with 12 bases between. Germline CDR1 KGHSH, CDR2 LQKENI. The DNA for the CDR3 is TGTGCCAGCTCACCAGTAATACAGAGTTACACCTTC. Encoded protein: CASSPVIQSYTF.

The chain uses TRBV7-9 and TRBJ2-1, with D maybe TRBD2 (5 bases). The V end lost 1 base, the J end lost 7 bases, and 8 bases lay between the germline ends. The CDR3 covers 13 residues. In germline, CDR1 is SEHNR, CDR2 FQNEAQ (reference sequence). CDR3 DNA: TGTGCCAGCAGCTTAGTAATAGCGAATGAGCAGTTCTTC. It is translated as CASSLVIANEQFF. Full variable domain (outside the CDR3, taken from reference TRBV7-9 and TRBJ2-1): DTGVSQNPRHKITKRGQNVTFRCDPISEHNRLYWYRQTLGQGPEFLTYFQNEAQLEKSRLLSDRFSAERPKGSFSTLEIQRTEQGDSAMYLCASSLVIANEQFFGPGTRLTVL.

The rearrangement links TRBV19 to TRBJ2-2, with D unclear. In germline, CDR1 is LNHDA, CDR2 SQIVND (reference sequence). Trimming removed 9 bases from V and 8 bases from J, with 19 bases in between. The CDR3 covers 14 residues. CDR3 sequence reads: CASEALANYGELFF. DNA of the CDR3: TGTGCCAGCGAGGCATTAGCAAATTATGGGGAGCTGTTTTTT.

This clone came up once. V and J are TRBV28 and TRBJ2-1; 10 bases align to TRBD2. This CDR3 region has 15 residues. V lost 6 bases and J lost 4; bases outside the gene matches: 6. Germline CDR1 reads MDHEN; CDR2 reads SYDVKM. Here the CDR3 reads CASRGETSGYNEQFF. The CDR3 DNA reads TGTGCCAGCAGGGGAGAGACTAGCGGGTACAATGAGCAGTTCTTC.

The V gene is TRBV29-1, the J gene TRBJ2-5; tentatively, D is TRBD2 (6 bases). Trimming left V 5 bases short and J 1 base short, with 11 bases between. The CDR3 length is 13 residues. CDR1 is SQVTM and CDR2 is ANQGSEA in the germline V gene. Written as DNA, the CDR3 is TGCAGCGTTTCCCGGGACTTCCAAGAGACCCAGTACTTC. Its protein product is CSVSRDFQETQYF.

The chain couples TRBV5-1 to TRBJ1-3; TRBD1 might be the D (5 bases). V was clipped by 4 bases and J by 2 bases, with 10 bases between them. The CDR3 totals 14 residues. Germline CDR1 SGHRS, CDR2 YFSETQ. The CDR3 reads CASSGRGAGNTIYF. In DNA, the CDR3 is TGCGCCAGCAGCGGTCGGGGGGCTGGAAACACCATATATTTT.

This chain links TRBV6-6 with TRBJ2-7, with D perhaps TRBD1 (5 bases). The CDR3 has 13 amino acids. V was shortened by 0 bases and J by 4 bases, with 7 bases between the two germline ends. Germline CDR1 reads MNHNY; CDR2 reads SVGAGI (reference sequence). CDR3 sequence reads: CASSYSQDYEQYF. The CDR3 DNA sequence: TGTGCCAGCAGTTACTCACAGGATTACGAGCAGTACTTC.

The chain joins TRBV21-1 to TRBJ2-7; TRBD2 reflects the table's D call only, with no check against the DNA. TRBV21-1 is marked as a pseudogene. This CDR3 comprises 14 residues. The CDR3 loop is CASSRSGRADEQYF. CDR3 DNA: TGTGCCAGCAGCAGGAGCGGGAGGGCAGACGAGCAGTACTTC.

This CDR3 is CASSIPTGGTNEKLFF. CDR3 in DNA: TGTGCCAGTAGTATACCCACAGGGGGCACTAATGAAAAACTGTTTTTT. The chain joins TRBV19 to TRBJ1-4; 9 positions match TRBD1. Germline CDR1 LNHDA, CDR2 SQIVND (reference sequence). The CDR3 is 16 residues long. Trimming at V came to 2 bases and at J to 2 bases, leaving 3 bases not matched to a gene. Filled out from reference TRBV19 and TRBJ1-4, the complete variable domain reads DGGITQSPKYLFRKEGQNVTLSCEQNLNHDAMYWYRQDPGQGLRLIYYSQIVNDFQKGDIAEGYSVSREKKESFPLTVTSAQKNPTAFYLCASSIPTGGTNEKLFFGSGTQLSVL.

The J gene is TRBJ2-7, the V gene TRBV18; 9 bases line up with TRBD1. V gave up 3 bases and J gave up 5 bases; unmatched junction bases: 8. Germline lookup yields CDR1 KGHSH and CDR2 LQKENI. CDR3 size: 15 residues. Here the CDR3 DNA reads TGTGCCAGCTCACCTCTTCCGGGACAGGGAAACGAGCAGTACTTC. This gives the protein CASSPLPGQGNEQYF.

Here the CDR3 DNA reads TGTGCCAGCAGTGAATCCCGGACGTCGGGAGGAGGCGTTGAGACCCAGTACTTC. Translation gives CASSESRTSGGGVETQYF. The gene calls are TRBV6-1 and TRBJ2-5; 7 nucleotides line up with TRBD2. This CDR3 is 18 amino acids long. Germline values: CDR1 MNHNS, CDR2 SASEGT. Trimming removed 2 bases from V and 5 bases from J; junction bases left unmatched: 17.

The V gene is TRBV6-5, the J gene TRBJ2-7; 9 bases are shared with TRBD2. Germline values: CDR1 MNHEY, CDR2 SVGAGI. V lost 6 bases and J lost 5; bases outside the gene matches: 8. The CDR3 has 14 residues. DNA for the CDR3: TGTGCCAGCAGCCCTGTAGCGGGAGCCCACGAGCAGTACTTC. Translation: CASSPVAGAHEQYF.

By share of the sample, this clone is medium-sized. The rearrangement uses TRBV6-4 and TRBJ2-1; 8 bases map to TRBD1. V trimming: 0 bases; J trimming: 3 bases; junction bases outside the gene matches: 1. This CDR3 spans 15 amino acids. Germline CDR1 MRHNA, CDR2 SNTAGT. In DNA, the CDR3 is TGTGCCAGCAGTGACTCCACAGGGGGCTACAATGAGCAGTTCTTC. Its protein product is CASSDSTGGYNEQFF.

This chain links TRBV6-5 with TRBJ1-2, with D hard to call. The CDR3 is 13 amino acids. The V gene lost 1 base and the J gene lost 4 bases, with 7 bases spanning the gap. Germline V gene lookup returns CDR1 MNHEY and CDR2 SVGAGI. The CDR3 reads CASSYWAAYGYTF. For the CDR3, the DNA is TGTGCCAGCAGTTACTGGGCAGCCTATGGCTACACCTTC.

J is TRBJ2-5 and V is TRBV19; 7 nucleotides agree with TRBD2. The ends lost 8 bases at V and 0 bases at J; junction bases unmatched: 18. This CDR3 has 18 amino acids. Germline V lookup: CDR1 LNHDA, CDR2 SQIVND (reference sequence). CDR3 loop: CASGPPWGGLTDQETQYF. As DNA, the CDR3 is TGTGCCAGTGGCCCTCCTTGGGGGGGACTAACCGACCAAGAGACCCAGTACTTC.

The rearrangement joins TRBV28 to TRBJ2-7; TRBD1 is a possible D gene (6 bases). CDR3 length: 15 residues. The ends were cut back, 4 bases at V and 1 base at J, with 14 bases in the middle. Germline CDR1 MDHEN, CDR2 SYDVKM. The CDR3 DNA is TGTGCCAGCAGTTCTTACCCCGGACAGTCCTACGAGCAGTACTTC. It is translated as CASSSYPGQSYEQYF.

The chain combines TRBV5-4 with TRBJ2-5; 9 positions match TRBD1. This CDR3 is 15 amino acids long. V gave up 4 bases and J gave up 7 bases; unmatched junction bases: 11. CDR1 and CDR2 (germline): SGHNT, YYREEE (reference sequence). The DNA of the CDR3 is TGTGCCAGCAGCGTCCCCGGGACAGGGATGGGGACCCAGTACTTC. Protein sequence: CASSVPGTGMGTQYF.

The chain carries TRBV19 and TRBJ1-1; D is perhaps TRBD1 (5 bases). Germline CDR1 and CDR2: LNHDA and SQIVND (reference sequence). The V and J ends lost 5 bases and 4 bases respectively, with 11 bases between them. This CDR3 contains 13 residues. Here the CDR3 DNA reads TGTGCCAGTAGTTGGCGCGGGACCACTGAAGCTTTCTTT. Translation: CASSWRGTTEAFF.

The CDR3, as DNA: TGTGCCATGGGACAGGGAGCCGGGGAGCTGTTTTTT. Its protein product is CAMGQGAGELFF. This rearrangement joins TRBV10-3 to TRBJ2-2, with 9 bases aligning to TRBD1. The CDR3 sequence is 12 residues long. From germline, CDR1 is ENHRY and CDR2 SYGVKD. The junction had 2 bases not matched to a gene; V was cut back by 9 bases and J by 6 bases.

This chain links TRBV10-1 with TRBJ2-2; unclear D gene. V lost 1 base and J 1 base, leaving 13 bases between the germline ends. The germline V gene has CDR1 WNHNN and CDR2 SYGVQD (reference sequence). The CDR3 has 17 residues. CDR3 in DNA: TGCGCCAGCAGTGAGTTTAGTGGTACGGGGAACACCGGGGAGCTGTTTTTT. Its translation: CASSEFSGTGNTGELFF.